This T cell receptor (beta chain) originates from a study of T cells in tuberculosis. On the study more broadly: T cells were selected with CD1B tetramers loaded with glucose monomycolate. Samples predate treatment or fall within its first 7 days.

Here immunoSEQ multiplex PCR was the method, and the copy in TCRdb shows in-frame clones only, minus some. The sample yields more than 35,000 clones, roughly 95% seen once. Turning to this clone: The antigen is unknown.

The germline V and J ends were trimmed by 3 bases and 1 base, with 16 bases remaining between them. Germline values: CDR1 LGHNA, CDR2 YNFKEQ. This CDR3 region has 17 residues. Time point reported: new active TB diagnosis, blood taken before or within 7 days of starting treatment. Each donor contributed 85,000 to 100,000 T cells on average, unsorted. General study results and limits: The TCR-beta difference was not significant; alpha differences partly reflected length.

This sequence was found in an adult with tuberculosis. J is TRBJ1-5 and V is TRBV4-2; a weak D match, TRBD1 (5 bases). The specimen comprised PBMCs, sampled at tuberculosis diagnosis. The CDR3 DNA sequence: TGTGCCAGCAGCCAGACTAGAAGGGGAGGGAGCAATCAGCCCCAGCATTTT. The encoded protein is CASSQTRRGGSNQPQHF.